This TCR beta chain originates from a study of cytomegalovirus exposure and HLA in healthy donors. The PCR ran on 60 Vbeta and 13 Jbeta primers. Assay used: immunoSEQ multiplex PCR; TCRdb lists only in-frame clones, some missing. The table records some 110,000 clones, roughly four fifths of them present only once. Losses at the gene ends were 2 bases for V and 4 bases for J; bases not matched to a gene: 6. The V gene's germline CDR1 is MNHEY and CDR2 SVGAGI. CDR3 length: 15 residues. The J gene is TRBJ2-5, the V gene TRBV6-5; 8 bases line up with TRBD1. The sequenced sample consisted of PBMCs. The sequence was collected from a man in his sixties in good health and CMV-seronegative. The CDR3 bases are TGTGCCAGCAGTTACGACAGGGGATTCGGAGAGACCCAGTACTTC. It encodes CASSYDRGFGETQYF.